This TCR beta chain was profiled in a study of blood T cell repertoires in COVID-19. Study in general: In each case, the material was cDNA or gDNA derived from T cells, B-cell-depleted T cells, or PBMCs.

Germline-derived CDR1 and CDR2 are SGDLS and YYNGEE. The V end lost 9 bases, the J end lost 6 bases, and 19 bases lay between the germline ends. The CDR3 is 14 residues long. The repertoire was sequenced with immunoSEQ multiplex PCR; TCRdb's copy has only in-frame clones and lacks some. The sample records around 180,000 clones, about 82% being singletons. V and J are TRBV9 and TRBJ2-1; D might be TRBD2 (5 bases). The receptor comes from a woman aged 30 to 39 with acute or convalescent COVID-19. Input material: peripheral blood. The CDR3 is CATSPRPAGNEQFF. The CDR3 bases are TGTGCCACCTCCCCAAGACCCGCGGGCAATGAGCAGTTCTTC.